A single sample gave rise to the 16 T cell receptor beta chains below, sequenced in a study of T cells in Graves' hyperthyroidism and ophthalmopathy (dated by TCRdb to between 2017 and 2020). The method was multiplex PCR. The reads were generated on an Illumina HiSeq 2000. Amplification of TCR beta CDR3 regions was carried out from RNA transcripts. The first round of RT-PCR for the TCR CDR3 was performed with the HTBI primer set and the Qiagen OneStep RT-PCR kit. The public reads were run again by TCRdb, first through fastp at Q25 and then through MiXCR, and only productive beta chains were kept. Here each entry gathers all rows of one CDR3 protein and keeps the most common genes and DNA. A total of about 600,000 distinct CDR3 sequences appear in this sample, about 14% of them only once. The top ten hold approximately 12% of the sample. Source material: blood. Receptor source: a woman aged 45-65 years with Graves' ophthalmopathy.

This clonotype occurred a few times. This chain uses TRBV10-3 with TRBJ2-3; 7 nucleotides agree with TRBD2. Losses at the gene ends were 2 bases for V and 0 bases for J; bases not matched to a gene: 2. The CDR3 runs to 15 residues. CDR1 ENHRY and CDR2 SYGVKD come from the germline V gene. The CDR3 region is CAISEVSGSTDTQYF. The CDR3 DNA is TGTGCCATCAGTGAGGTTAGCGGGAGCACAGATACGCAGTATTTT.

This clonotype was seen a few times. The rearrangement joins TRBV11-2 to TRBJ1-6; TRBD1 might be the D (5 bases). The CDR3 length is 19 residues. Germline-derived CDR1 and CDR2 are SGHAT and FQNNGV. V gave up 4 bases and J gave up 0 bases, with 19 bases separating them. In nucleotides, the CDR3 is TGTGCCAGCAGCTCCCTGTGGGGGAAAGGAAGCTCCTATAATTCACCCCTCCACTTT. This gives the protein CASSSLWGKGSSYNSPLHF. Filled out from reference TRBV11-2 and TRBJ1-6, the complete variable domain reads EAGVAQSPRYKIIEKRQSVAFWCNPISGHATLYWYQQILGQGPKLLIQFQNNGVVDDSQLPKDRFSAERLKGVDSTLKIQPAKLEDSAVYLCASSSLWGKGSSYNSPLHFGNGTRLTVT.

The chain recombines TRBV9 with TRBJ1-5; a weak D match, TRBD1 (5 bases). Germline lookup yields CDR1 SGDLS and CDR2 YYNGEE. The V end was cut by 0 bases, the J end by 3 bases, with 13 bases between. This CDR3 spans 16 amino acids. CDR3 region: CASSVGDLGTNQPQHF. The CDR3 bases are TGTGCCAGCAGCGTAGGGGACCTGGGAACCAATCAGCCCCAGCATTTT.

The chain links TRBV7-9 to TRBJ1-2, with 7 bases aligning to TRBD1. CDR1 is SEHNR, CDR2 FQNEAQ, per germline (reference sequence). V gave up 4 bases and J gave up 3 bases; unmatched junction bases: 5. This CDR3 has 14 amino acids. The CDR3 DNA follows: TGTGCCAGCAGCTCCTCCCAGGGGGACTATGGCTACACCTTC. Encoded protein: CASSSSQGDYGYTF.

This clonotype was picked up a small number of times. The chain combines TRBV7-9 with TRBJ1-2, with D uncertain. V was shortened by 5 bases and J by 6 bases, with 13 bases between the two germline ends. CDR3 length: 13 amino acids. Germline V CDR1 and CDR2: SEHNR, FQNEAQ (reference sequence). CDR3 sequence reads: CASSPTSWDGYTF. CDR3 sequence (DNA): TGTGCCAGCAGCCCCACAAGTTGGGATGGCTACACCTTC.

This clonotype was counted only a few times. V usage is TRBV27 and J usage is TRBJ2-2; weak D call: TRBD2 (6 bases). Germline CDR1 and CDR2: MNHEY and SMNVEV (reference sequence). The V end lost 1 base, the J end lost 3 bases, and 12 bases lay between the germline ends. The CDR3 spans 16 residues. The CDR3 sequence is CASSLFPGGDTGELFF. In DNA form, the CDR3 reads TGTGCCAGCAGTTTATTCCCCGGAGGGGACACCGGGGAGCTGTTTTTT.

In its sample, this clonotype was seen many times. The chain employs TRBV7-9 and TRBJ2-1; the match to TRBD2 covers 10 bases. The germline V gene encodes CDR1 SEHNR and CDR2 FQNEAQ (reference sequence). V gave up 3 bases and J gave up 3 bases; unmatched junction bases: 5. The CDR3 covers 16 residues. The CDR3 coding sequence is TGTGCCAGCAGCTTCCCCTCTAGCGGGAGCTACAATGAGCAGTTCTTC. Amino acid sequence: CASSFPSSGSYNEQFF.

At least ten counts were recorded for this clonotype. V is TRBV5-1 and J is TRBJ2-7; either TRBD1 or TRBD2 may fit D (5 bases each). The CDR3 covers 15 residues. The germline gives CDR1 SGHRS, CDR2 YFSETQ. Trimming left V 4 bases short and J 4 bases short, with 18 bases between. DNA of the CDR3: TGCGCCAGCAGCAGACAATCCGGGACGGTGTACGAGCAGTACTTC. It yields the protein CASSRQSGTVYEQYF.

This clonotype has a count of ten or more. The chain links TRBV20-1 to TRBJ2-5; weak D call: TRBD1 (6 bases). Germline CDR1 and CDR2: DFQATT and SNEGSKA (reference sequence). The CDR3 covers 14 residues. Trimming removed 1 base at V and 1 base at J, with 10 bases between. DNA for the CDR3: TGCAGTGCTAGAGGGGGGCCGTCCCAAGAGACCCAGTACTTC. It specifies CSARGGPSQETQYF.

In this sample, this clonotype turned up a few times. The V and J genes are TRBV6-2 or TRBV6-3 and TRBJ2-1; 9 positions match TRBD2. This CDR3 comprises 18 residues. CDR1 is MNHEY, CDR2 SVGEGT, per germline. Germline trimming cut 1 base from V and 6 bases from J; bases unmatched to any gene: 13. The chain's CDR3 is CASSYFILAGVKPNEQFF. For the CDR3, the DNA is TGTGCCAGCAGTTACTTTATTTTAGCGGGAGTAAAGCCCAATGAGCAGTTCTTC.

The chain couples TRBV7-9 to TRBJ2-7; TRBD2 aligns across 8 bases. Germline-derived CDR1 and CDR2 are SEHNR and FQNEAQ (reference sequence). After removal of 2 bases from V and 5 bases from J, the junction contained 11 bases not matched to a gene. This CDR3 has 16 amino acids. The CDR3 spells CASSLFKGLGGNEQYF. The CDR3 region has the DNA TGTGCCAGCAGCTTATTCAAGGGACTAGGGGGTAACGAGCAGTACTTC.

The CDR3 DNA sequence: TGTGCCAGCAGTGAAAGGGGAAAACTGTTTTTT. It is translated as CASSERGKLFF. V is TRBV2 and J is TRBJ1-4; TRBD1 might be the D (5 bases). Germline V gene data show CDR1 as SNHLY and CDR2 as FYNNEI. Trimming shortened V by 2 bases and J by 10 bases, and 5 bases separated the two germline ends. The CDR3 has 11 residues.

This clonotype was detected ten times or more. The chain recombines TRBV12-3 or TRBV12-4 with TRBJ2-7; 8 bases match TRBD2. V trimming: 2 bases; J trimming: 2 bases; junction bases outside the gene matches: 5. This CDR3 has 15 residues. The CDR3 DNA is TGTGCCAGCAGTTTACTGGGACTAGAAACCTACGAGCAGTACTTC. Amino acids: CASSLLGLETYEQYF.

This clonotype was detected ten times or more. The rearrangement links TRBV20-1 to TRBJ2-1; the match to TRBD2 covers 7 bases. V was clipped by 3 bases and J by 0 bases; unmatched bases: 5. This CDR3 has 15 residues. From germline, CDR1 is DFQATT and CDR2 SNEGSKA (reference sequence). CDR3 residues: CSARLSGTSYNEQFF. CDR3 DNA: TGCAGTGCTAGGTTGAGCGGGACCTCCTACAATGAGCAGTTCTTC.

This clonotype was recorded many times. The chain combines TRBV28 with TRBJ2-5, with 8 bases that match TRBD1. The CDR3 is made up of 14 amino acids. CDR1 is MDHEN, CDR2 SYDVKM, per germline. Trimming removed 6 bases from V and 4 bases from J; junction bases left unmatched: 7. Here the CDR3 reads CASSPGQGRETQYF. The CDR3 DNA is TGTGCCAGCAGCCCCGGACAGGGTAGAGAGACCCAGTACTTC. The entire variable domain, with the rest obtained from reference TRBV28 and TRBJ2-5, is as follows: DVKVTQSSRYLVKRTGEKVFLECVQDMDHENMFWYRQDPGLGLRLIYFSYDVKMKEKGDIPEGYSVSREKKERFSLILESASTNQTSMYLCASSPGQGRETQYFGPGTRLLVL.

This clonotype appeared many times. The J gene is TRBJ2-7, the V gene TRBV7-2; 10 nucleotides agree with TRBD2. In germline, CDR1 is SGHTA, CDR2 FQGNSA. V lost 2 bases to trimming and J lost 6 bases; unmatched junction nucleotides: 16. This CDR3 has 18 residues. The DNA of the CDR3 is TGTGCCAGCAGCTTACCCGTCGGTTCATCCCAGCGGGAGGGCGAGCAGTACTTC. Protein: CASSLPVGSSQREGEQYF.